A single sample is the source of the 23 T cell receptor beta chains below, sequenced in a study of identical twins. TCRdb processed the 5' RACE reads anew with MiXCR; each CDR3 protein has one entry. In the table there are around 1.7 million distinct CDR3 sequences, 25% to 35% of which are singletons. The material sequenced was cord blood. These receptor sequences come from a newborn girl in good health.

In this sample, this clonotype turned up a few times. The chain recombines TRBV7-9 with TRBJ1-1; D gene uncertain. V lost 1 base, J lost 5 bases, and 8 bases lay in between. The germline CDR1 and CDR2 sequences are SEHNR and FQNEAQ (reference sequence). CDR3 length: 13 amino acids. The CDR3 DNA sequence: TGTGCCAGCAGCTTAGATGTGCGGACTGAAGCTTTCTTT. Translated, it gives CASSLDVRTEAFF.

Of note for this clonotype: A single base separates this from a much larger clone, so it may be a read error. The chain couples TRBV28 to TRBJ1-2; D is unresolved. This CDR3 comprises 12 residues. Trimming left V 3 bases short and J 1 base short, with 3 bases between. The germline gives CDR1 MDHEN, CDR2 SYDVKM. CDR3 region: CASSFFNYGYTF. CDR3 bases: TGTGCCAGCAGTTTCTTTAACTATGGCTACACCTTC.

This chain links TRBV7-2 with TRBJ2-5; TRBD2 agrees at 13 bases. The germline V gene encodes CDR1 SGHTA and CDR2 FQGNSA. V lost 1 base, J lost 2 bases, and 7 bases stayed unmatched. This CDR3 spans 18 amino acids. The CDR3 sequence is CASSLVAGGLAGQETQYF. The CDR3 coding sequence is TGTGCCAGCAGCTTAGTGGCAGGGGGACTAGCGGGACAAGAGACCCAGTACTTC. The entire variable domain, with the rest obtained from reference TRBV7-2 and TRBJ2-5, is as follows: GAGVSQSPSNKVTEKGKDVELRCDPISGHTALYWYRQSLGQGLEFLIYFQGNSAPDKSGLPSDRFSAERTGGSVSTLTIQRTQQEDSAVYLCASSLVAGGLAGQETQYFGPGTRLLVL.

This chain uses TRBV6-5 with TRBJ1-5; TRBD1 agrees at 7 bases. Germline V gene data show CDR1 as MNHEY and CDR2 as SVGAGI. V shed 0 bases, J shed 7 bases, and the junction held 9 bases outside the gene matches. The CDR3 runs to 16 residues. As DNA, the CDR3 is TGTGCCAGCAGTTACTCGGTTAGTGTCAGGGGGCAGCCCCAGCATTTT. Translated, it gives CASSYSVSVRGQPQHF.

Many counts were recorded for this clonotype. This chain connects TRBV6-5 to TRBJ2-3; D ambiguous. There are 11 residues in the CDR3. Germline CDR1 and CDR2: MNHEY and SVGAGI. The germline V and J ends were trimmed by 4 bases and 8 bases, with 7 bases remaining between them. CDR3 loop: CASSLGSTQYF. The CDR3 nucleotides are TGTGCCAGCAGTTTGGGATCTACGCAGTATTTT.

The chain has TRBV7-2 and TRBJ2-7; TRBD2 matches 12 bases. V lost 3 bases, J lost 5 bases, and 5 bases stayed unmatched. Germline V lookup: CDR1 SGHTA, CDR2 FQGNSA. There are 15 residues in the CDR3. The CDR3 loop reads CASSFLAGGPNEQYF. The CDR3 DNA follows: TGTGCCAGCAGCTTTCTAGCGGGAGGGCCGAACGAGCAGTACTTC.

The chain uses TRBV4-2 and TRBJ1-4, with D possibly matching TRBD1 (5 bases). This CDR3 comprises 17 residues. The V gene's germline CDR1 is LGHNA and CDR2 YNFKEQ. Trimming pared 0 bases from V and 5 bases from J, leaving 16 bases between. CDR3 nucleotides: TGTGCCAGCAGCCAAGATCGCCCGGGGCAGGGAAATGAAAAACTGTTTTTT. Encoded protein: CASSQDRPGQGNEKLFF.

In nucleotides, the CDR3 is TGCAGTGCTGGACTAGCGGGGGGGCCGTTGACCCAGTACTTC. As protein: CSAGLAGGPLTQYF. The rearrangement joins TRBV20-1 to TRBJ2-5, with 15 bases fitting TRBD2. This CDR3 region has 14 residues. CDR1 DFQATT and CDR2 SNEGSKA come from the germline V gene (reference sequence). Losses at the gene ends were 5 bases for V and 7 bases for J; bases not matched to a gene: 5.

V gene TRBV13 combines with J gene TRBJ1-4, with 7 bases lining up with TRBD1. The CDR3 is 15 residues long. V lost 5 bases, J lost 4 bases, and 7 bases stayed unmatched. Germline-derived CDR1 and CDR2 are PRHDT and FYEKMQ (reference sequence). The CDR3 is CASSTSTGINEKLFF. The CDR3 region has the DNA TGTGCCAGCAGCACCTCGACAGGGATTAATGAAAAACTGTTTTTT.

The chain employs TRBV2 and TRBJ1-1; no clear D gene. The CDR3 sequence is 13 residues long. Germline V gene lookup returns CDR1 SNHLY and CDR2 FYNNEI. The ends were cut back, 1 base at V and 1 base at J, with 4 bases in the middle. CDR3: CASSEVANTEAFF. The CDR3 DNA follows: TGTGCCAGCAGTGAAGTGGCGAACACTGAAGCTTTCTTT.

V usage is TRBV7-2 and J usage is TRBJ2-7, with a tentative D call TRBD2 (6 bases). V was trimmed by 1 base and J by 6 bases, leaving 10 bases between them. CDR1 SGHTA and CDR2 FQGNSA come from the germline V gene. This CDR3 spans 13 amino acids. CDR3 loop: CASSLGSGFEQYF. CDR3 in DNA: TGTGCCAGCAGCTTAGGAAGCGGGTTCGAGCAGTACTTC.

A few counts support this clonotype. J is TRBJ2-4 and V is TRBV20-1; TRBD2 might be the D (6 bases). CDR3 length equals 16 residues. The germline CDR1 and CDR2 sequences are DFQATT and SNEGSKA (reference sequence). Trimming removed 1 base from V and 2 bases from J, with 15 bases in between. The CDR3 region is CSARATPRDSKNIQYF. CDR3 nucleotide sequence: TGCAGTGCTAGAGCTACACCCCGGGACTCCAAAAACATTCAGTACTTC.

The V gene is TRBV5-1, the J gene TRBJ2-7; the D gene is possibly TRBD1 (6 bases). Germline V gene sequence: CDR1 SGHRS, CDR2 YFSETQ. V lost 0 bases, J lost 3 bases, and 13 bases lay in between. The CDR3 sequence is 15 residues long. The CDR3, as DNA: TGCGCCAGCAGCTTGGTAGCAGGGGACCACTACGAGCAGTACTTC. Amino acids: CASSLVAGDHYEQYF.

This chain connects TRBV21-1 to TRBJ2-3; the DNA was not used to check the table's D call, TRBD1. TRBV21-1 is reported as a pseudogene. The length of the CDR3 is 15 residues. The CDR3 DNA follows: TGTGCCAGCAGCAAACAACAGGGAAGCACAGATACGCAGTATTTT. The encoded protein is CASSKQQGSTDTQYF.

The chain links TRBV30 to TRBJ2-5; D not resolved. Germline V gene sequence: CDR1 GTSNPN, CDR2 SVGIG (reference sequence). V dropped 0 bases and J dropped 3 bases, with 14 bases sitting between them. The CDR3 loop spans 15 amino acids. The CDR3 region is CAWSVLWEQKETQYF. In DNA form, the CDR3 reads TGTGCCTGGAGTGTACTTTGGGAACAGAAAGAGACCCAGTACTTC.

This clonotype was seen many times. The chain couples TRBV5-1 to TRBJ2-1; no clear D. This CDR3 has 15 amino acids. The V gene lost 2 bases and the J gene lost 0 bases, with 9 bases spanning the gap. The V gene's germline CDR1 is SGHRS and CDR2 YFSETQ. The DNA for the CDR3 is TGCGCCAGCAGCTTAGGACCCTACTCCTACAATGAGCAGTTCTTC. This encodes CASSLGPYSYNEQFF.

This clonotype was observed a single time. The rearrangement joins TRBV5-6 to TRBJ2-1; D is undetermined. CDR1 is SGHDT and CDR2 is YYEEEE in the germline V gene. Trimming left V 1 base short and J 2 bases short, with 13 bases between. This CDR3 has 16 amino acids. CDR3 sequence reads: CASSLMVGGAYNEQFF. The DNA for the CDR3 is TGTGCCAGCAGCTTGATGGTGGGTGGTGCCTACAATGAGCAGTTCTTC.

The rearrangement joins TRBV4-1 to TRBJ2-1; 8 nucleotides match TRBD2. Germline lookup yields CDR1 MGHRA and CDR2 YSYEKL. This CDR3 contains 16 residues. The junction had 7 bases not matched to a gene; V was cut back by 2 bases and J by 4 bases. The CDR3 DNA follows: TGCGCCAGCAGCCAAACCGGGACTAGTATATACAATGAGCAGTTCTTC. Its protein is CASSQTGTSIYNEQFF.

The rearrangement uses TRBV20-1 and TRBJ1-1; 7 bases align to TRBD1. This CDR3 contains 12 residues. Germline CDR1 DFQATT, CDR2 SNEGSKA (reference sequence). J gave up 12 bases and V 3 bases, and 10 bases lay outside the gene matches. CDR3 nucleotide sequence: TGCAGTGCTAGCCTAGGACAGGCGTTATCTTTCTTT. As protein: CSASLGQALSFF.

This clonotype has only a few counts. The gene calls are TRBV7-2 and TRBJ2-7; 9 bases line up with TRBD1. Per germline, CDR1 SGHTA and CDR2 FQGNSA. Trimming at V came to 2 bases and at J to 0 bases, leaving 5 bases not matched to a gene. The CDR3 length is 16 residues. CDR3 sequence: CASSLTGTGPSYEQYF. The CDR3 coding sequence is TGTGCCAGCAGCTTAACCGGGACAGGGCCCTCCTACGAGCAGTACTTC.

The V gene is TRBV12-3 or TRBV12-4, the J gene TRBJ2-1, with TRBD2 identical over 10 bases. This CDR3 is 13 amino acids long. V was clipped by 8 bases and J by 6 bases; unmatched bases: 4. CDR3 region: CASVSGRGNEQFF. CDR3 nucleotides: TGTGCCAGCGTCAGCGGGAGGGGCAATGAGCAGTTCTTC.

This clonotype was recorded a few times. CDR3 coding DNA: TGTGCCAGCCTTACCCATCAGGGGGCTAGCTATGGCTACACCTTC. It is translated as CASLTHQGASYGYTF. This rearrangement joins TRBV12-3 or TRBV12-4 to TRBJ1-2; 8 nucleotides line up with TRBD1. This CDR3 has 15 residues. Unmatched junction bases numbered 12, after V lost 8 bases and J lost 4 bases.

The chain is built from TRBV7-2 and TRBJ2-1; possibly TRBD2 for D (5 bases). V was trimmed by 5 bases and J by 2 bases, leaving 13 bases between them. Germline CDR1 is SGHTA and CDR2 is FQGNSA. The CDR3 runs to 15 residues. CDR3 region: CASSALGGPYNEQFF. The DNA for the CDR3 is TGTGCCAGCAGCGCCCTCGGAGGTCCCTACAATGAGCAGTTCTTC.